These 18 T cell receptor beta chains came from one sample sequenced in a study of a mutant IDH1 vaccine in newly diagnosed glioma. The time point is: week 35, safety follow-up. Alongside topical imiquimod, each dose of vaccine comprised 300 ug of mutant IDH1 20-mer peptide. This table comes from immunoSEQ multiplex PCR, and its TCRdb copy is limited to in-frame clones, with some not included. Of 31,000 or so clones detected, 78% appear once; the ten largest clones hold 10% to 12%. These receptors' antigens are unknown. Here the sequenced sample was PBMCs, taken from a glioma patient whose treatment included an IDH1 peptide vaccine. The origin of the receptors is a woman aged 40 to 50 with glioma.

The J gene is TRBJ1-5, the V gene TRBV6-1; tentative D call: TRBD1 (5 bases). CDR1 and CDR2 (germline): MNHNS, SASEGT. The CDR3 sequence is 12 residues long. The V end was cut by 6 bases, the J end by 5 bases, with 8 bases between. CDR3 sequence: CASSRRDQPQHF. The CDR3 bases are TGTGCCAGCAGCCGCAGGGATCAGCCCCAGCATTTT.

CDR3 protein: CASRSFRGKNIQYF. The CDR3 DNA is TGTGCCAGCAGGAGCTTCAGAGGCAAAAACATTCAGTACTTC. This rearrangement joins TRBV5-6 to TRBJ2-4; D not certain. The CDR3 totals 14 residues. The germline V gene has CDR1 SGHDT and CDR2 YYEEEE. V lost 5 bases and J 3 bases, leaving 12 bases between the germline ends.

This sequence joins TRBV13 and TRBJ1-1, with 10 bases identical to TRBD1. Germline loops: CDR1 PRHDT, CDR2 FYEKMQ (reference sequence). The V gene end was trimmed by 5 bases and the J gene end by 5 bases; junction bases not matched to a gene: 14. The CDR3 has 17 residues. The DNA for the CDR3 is TGTGCCAGCAGCCCATGGCCCGGGACAGGGGTGGGGACTGAAGCTTTCTTT. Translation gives CASSPWPGTGVGTEAFF. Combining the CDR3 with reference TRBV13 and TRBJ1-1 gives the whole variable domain AAGVIQSPRHLIKEKRETATLKCYPIPRHDTVYWYQQGPGQDPQFLISFYEKMQSDKGSIPDRFSAQQFSDYHSELNMSSLELGDSALYFCASSPWPGTGVGTEAFFGQGTRLTVV.

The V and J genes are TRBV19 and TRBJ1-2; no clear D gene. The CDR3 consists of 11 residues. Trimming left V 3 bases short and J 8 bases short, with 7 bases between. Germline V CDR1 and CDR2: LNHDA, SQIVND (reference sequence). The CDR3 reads CASSIARGYTF. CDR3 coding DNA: TGTGCCAGTAGTATCGCACGGGGCTACACCTTC.

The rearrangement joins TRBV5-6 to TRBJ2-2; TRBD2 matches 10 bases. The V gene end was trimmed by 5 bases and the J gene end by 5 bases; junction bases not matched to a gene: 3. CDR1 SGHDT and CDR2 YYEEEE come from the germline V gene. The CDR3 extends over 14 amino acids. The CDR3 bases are TGTGCCAGCAGTCAGACTAGCGGGACCGGGGAGCTGTTTTTT. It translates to CASSQTSGTGELFF.

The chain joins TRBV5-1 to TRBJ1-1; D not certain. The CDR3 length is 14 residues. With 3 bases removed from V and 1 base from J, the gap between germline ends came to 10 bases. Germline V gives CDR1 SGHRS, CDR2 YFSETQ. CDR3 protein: CASSSYAGNTEAFF. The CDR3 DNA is TGCGCCAGCAGCTCCTATGCGGGGAACACTGAAGCTTTCTTT.

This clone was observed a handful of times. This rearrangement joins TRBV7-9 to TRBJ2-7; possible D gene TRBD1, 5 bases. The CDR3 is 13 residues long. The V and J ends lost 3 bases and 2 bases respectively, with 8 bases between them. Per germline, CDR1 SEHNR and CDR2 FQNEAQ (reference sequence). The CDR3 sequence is CASSFPGTYEQYF. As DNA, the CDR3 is TGTGCCAGCAGCTTCCCAGGGACCTACGAGCAGTACTTC.

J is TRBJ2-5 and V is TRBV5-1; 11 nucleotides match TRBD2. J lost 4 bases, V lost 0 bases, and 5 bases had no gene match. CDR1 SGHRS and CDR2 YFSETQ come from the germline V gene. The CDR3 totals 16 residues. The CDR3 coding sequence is TGCGCCAGCAGCTTGGGACTAGCGGGGCCCCGAGAGACCCAGTACTTC. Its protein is CASSLGLAGPRETQYF. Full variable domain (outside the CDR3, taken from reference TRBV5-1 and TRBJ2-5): KAGVTQTPRYLIKTRGQQVTLSCSPISGHRSVSWYQQTPGQGLQFLFEYFSETQRNKGNFPGRFSGRQFSNSRSEMNVSTLELGDSALYLCASSLGLAGPRETQYFGPGTRLLVL.

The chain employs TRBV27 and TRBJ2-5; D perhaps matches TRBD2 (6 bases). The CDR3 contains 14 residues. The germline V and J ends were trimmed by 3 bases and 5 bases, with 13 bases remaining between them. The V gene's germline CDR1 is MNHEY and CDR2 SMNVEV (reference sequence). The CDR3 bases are TGTGCCAGCAGTTTCCACGGGGGTTCCGAGACCCAGTACTTC. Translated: CASSFHGGSETQYF.

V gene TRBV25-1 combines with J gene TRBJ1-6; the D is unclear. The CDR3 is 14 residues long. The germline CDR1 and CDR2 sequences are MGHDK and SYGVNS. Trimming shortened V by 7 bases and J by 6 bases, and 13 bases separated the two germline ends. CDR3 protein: CASMQGKGNSPLHF. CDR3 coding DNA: TGTGCCAGCATGCAAGGGAAGGGTAATTCACCCCTCCACTTT.

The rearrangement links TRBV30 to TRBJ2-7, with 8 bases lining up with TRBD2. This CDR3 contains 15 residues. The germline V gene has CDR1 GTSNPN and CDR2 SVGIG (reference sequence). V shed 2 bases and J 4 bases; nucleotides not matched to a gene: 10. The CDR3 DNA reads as TGTGCCTGGAGTACAAGCGGGGGAATCAGGTACGAGCAGTACTTC. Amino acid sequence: CAWSTSGGIRYEQYF.

CDR3 amino acids: CASSPRRGGLYNEQFF. In DNA form, the CDR3 reads TGTGCCAGCAGCCCCCGACGCGGGGGGCTCTACAATGAGCAGTTCTTC. The chain has TRBV9 and TRBJ2-1; 8 nucleotides match TRBD2. The CDR3 is 16 amino acids. Germline V CDR1 and CDR2: SGDLS, YYNGEE. With V trimmed by 4 bases and J by 3 bases, 9 bases remained unmatched.

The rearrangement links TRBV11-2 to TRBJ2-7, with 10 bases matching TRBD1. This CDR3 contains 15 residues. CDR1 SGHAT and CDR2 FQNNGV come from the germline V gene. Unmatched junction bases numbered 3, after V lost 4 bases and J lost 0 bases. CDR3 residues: CASSSGQGFSYEQYF. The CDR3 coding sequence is TGTGCCAGCAGCTCGGGACAGGGGTTCTCCTACGAGCAGTACTTC.

CDR3 sequence reads: CASSPDRGRETQYF. CDR3 sequence (DNA): TGTGCCAGCAGCCCCGACAGGGGAAGAGAGACCCAGTACTTC. The chain joins TRBV7-2 to TRBJ2-5, with TRBD1 identical over 8 bases. Germline V gene sequence: CDR1 SGHTA, CDR2 FQGNSA. J lost 4 bases, V lost 5 bases, and 6 bases had no gene match. CDR3 length: 14 residues.

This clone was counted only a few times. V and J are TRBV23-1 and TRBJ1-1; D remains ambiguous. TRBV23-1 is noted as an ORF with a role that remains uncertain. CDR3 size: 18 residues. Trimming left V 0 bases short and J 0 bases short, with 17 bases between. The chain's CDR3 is CASSQSRVLGRMNTEAFF. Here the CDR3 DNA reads TGCGCCAGCAGTCAATCGCGGGTATTGGGCAGAATGAACACTGAAGCTTTCTTT.

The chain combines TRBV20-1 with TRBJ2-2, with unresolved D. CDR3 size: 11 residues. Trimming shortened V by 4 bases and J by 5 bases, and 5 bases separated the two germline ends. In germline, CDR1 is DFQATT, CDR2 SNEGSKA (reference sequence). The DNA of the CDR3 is TGCAGTGCTATTGTAACCGGGGAGCTGTTTTTT. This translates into CSAIVTGELFF.

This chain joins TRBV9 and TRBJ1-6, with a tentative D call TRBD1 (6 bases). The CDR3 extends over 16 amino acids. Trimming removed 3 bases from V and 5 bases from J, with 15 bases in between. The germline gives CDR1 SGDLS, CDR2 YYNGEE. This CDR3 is CASSARGGFDNSPLHF. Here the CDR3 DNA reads TGTGCCAGCAGCGCCCGAGGGGGTTTTGATAATTCACCCCTCCACTTT.

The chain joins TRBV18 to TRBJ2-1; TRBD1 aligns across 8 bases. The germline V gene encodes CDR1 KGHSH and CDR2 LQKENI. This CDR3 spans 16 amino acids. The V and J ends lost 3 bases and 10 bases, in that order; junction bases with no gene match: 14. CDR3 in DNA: TGTGCCAGCTCACCTTTACCGGGACAGGTTTCGGGGGAGCAGTTCTTC. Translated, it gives CASSPLPGQVSGEQFF.